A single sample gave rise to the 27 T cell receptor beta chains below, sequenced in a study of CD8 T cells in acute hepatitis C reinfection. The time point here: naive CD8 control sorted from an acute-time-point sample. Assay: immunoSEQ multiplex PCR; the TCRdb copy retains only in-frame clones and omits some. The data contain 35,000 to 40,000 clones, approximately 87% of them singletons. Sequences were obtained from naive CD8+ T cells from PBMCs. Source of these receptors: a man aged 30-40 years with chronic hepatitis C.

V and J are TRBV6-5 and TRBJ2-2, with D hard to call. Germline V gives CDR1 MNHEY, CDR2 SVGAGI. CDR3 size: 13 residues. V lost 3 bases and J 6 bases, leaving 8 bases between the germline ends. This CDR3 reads CASSYDLSGELFF. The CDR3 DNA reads TGTGCCAGCAGTTATGACCTCTCCGGGGAGCTGTTTTTT.

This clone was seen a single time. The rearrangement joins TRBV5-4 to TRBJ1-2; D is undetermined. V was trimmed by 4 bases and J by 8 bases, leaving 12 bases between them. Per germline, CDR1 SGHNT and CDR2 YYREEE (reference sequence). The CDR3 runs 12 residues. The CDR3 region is CASSGPALGYTF. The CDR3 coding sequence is TGTGCCAGCAGCGGTCCTGCTCTCGGCTACACCTTC.

The CDR3 region has the DNA TGTGCCAGCAGAGGGACAGGGAAGAATGAGCAGTTCTTC. Its protein product is CASRGTGKNEQFF. The chain couples TRBV2 to TRBJ2-1; 9 bases line up with TRBD1. The CDR3 totals 13 residues. J was trimmed by 7 bases and V by 6 bases; bases with no gene match: 4. The germline CDR1 and CDR2 sequences are SNHLY and FYNNEI.

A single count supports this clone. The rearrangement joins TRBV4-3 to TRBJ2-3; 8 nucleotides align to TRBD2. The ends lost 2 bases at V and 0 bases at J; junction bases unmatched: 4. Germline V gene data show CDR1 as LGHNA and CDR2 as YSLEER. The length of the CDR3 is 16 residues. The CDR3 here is CASSQRERGSTDTQYF. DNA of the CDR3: TGCGCCAGCAGCCAAAGGGAGCGGGGGAGCACAGATACGCAGTATTTT.

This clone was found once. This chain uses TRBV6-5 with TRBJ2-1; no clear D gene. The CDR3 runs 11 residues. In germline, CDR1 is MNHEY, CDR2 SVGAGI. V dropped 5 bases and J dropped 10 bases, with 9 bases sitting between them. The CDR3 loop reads CASSRSGEQFF. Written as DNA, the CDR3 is TGTGCCAGCAGTAGGTCGGGCGAGCAGTTCTTC.

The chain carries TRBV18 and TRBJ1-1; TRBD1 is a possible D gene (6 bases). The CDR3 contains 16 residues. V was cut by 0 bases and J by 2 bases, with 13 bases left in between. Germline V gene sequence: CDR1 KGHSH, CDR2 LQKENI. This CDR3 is CASSPPGQGINTEAFF. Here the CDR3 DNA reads TGTGCCAGCTCACCACCGGGACAAGGAATAAACACTGAAGCTTTCTTT.

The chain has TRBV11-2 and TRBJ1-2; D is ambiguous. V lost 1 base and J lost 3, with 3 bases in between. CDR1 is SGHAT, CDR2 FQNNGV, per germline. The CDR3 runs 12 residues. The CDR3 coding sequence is TGTGCCAGCAGCTTAGGGCACTATGGCTACACCTTC. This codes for CASSLGHYGYTF.

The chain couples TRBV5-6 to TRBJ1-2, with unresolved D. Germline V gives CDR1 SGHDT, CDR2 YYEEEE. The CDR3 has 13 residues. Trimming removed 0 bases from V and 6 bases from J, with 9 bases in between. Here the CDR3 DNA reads TGTGCCAGCAGCTTGGTTGGCGTCGATGGCTACACCTTC. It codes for CASSLVGVDGYTF. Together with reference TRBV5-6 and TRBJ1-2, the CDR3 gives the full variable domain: DAGVTQSPTHLIKTRGQQVTLRCSPKSGHDTVSWYQQALGQGPQFIFQYYEEEERQRGNFPDRFSGHQFPNYSSELNVNALLLGDSALYLCASSLVGVDGYTFGSGTRLTVV.

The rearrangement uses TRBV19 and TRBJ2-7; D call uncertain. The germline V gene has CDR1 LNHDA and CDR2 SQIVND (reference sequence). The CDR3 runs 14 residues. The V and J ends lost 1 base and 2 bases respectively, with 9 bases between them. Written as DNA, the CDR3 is TGTGCCAGTAGTATAGGCACCAACGCCTACGAGCAGTACTTC. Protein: CASSIGTNAYEQYF.

This chain's CDR3 is CASSQERTGLSYEQYF. Written as DNA, the CDR3 is TGCGCCAGCAGCCAAGAAAGGACAGGCCTCTCCTACGAGCAGTACTTC. The J gene is TRBJ2-7, the V gene TRBV4-1; TRBD1 matches 7 bases. V gave up 0 bases and J gave up 0 bases; unmatched junction bases: 5. CDR1 is MGHRA, CDR2 YSYEKL, per germline. The CDR3 length is 16 residues.

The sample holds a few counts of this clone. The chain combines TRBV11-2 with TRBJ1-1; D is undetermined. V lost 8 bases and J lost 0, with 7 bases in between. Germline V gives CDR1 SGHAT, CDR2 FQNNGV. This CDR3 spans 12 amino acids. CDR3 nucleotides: TGTGCCAGCGACGATTTGAACACTGAAGCTTTCTTT. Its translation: CASDDLNTEAFF.

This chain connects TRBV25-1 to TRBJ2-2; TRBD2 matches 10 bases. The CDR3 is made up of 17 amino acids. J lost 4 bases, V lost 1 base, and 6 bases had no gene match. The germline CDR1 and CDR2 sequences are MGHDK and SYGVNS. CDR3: CASSEFDPSGSTGELFF. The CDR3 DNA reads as TGTGCCAGCAGTGAATTCGACCCTAGCGGGAGCACCGGGGAGCTGTTTTTT.

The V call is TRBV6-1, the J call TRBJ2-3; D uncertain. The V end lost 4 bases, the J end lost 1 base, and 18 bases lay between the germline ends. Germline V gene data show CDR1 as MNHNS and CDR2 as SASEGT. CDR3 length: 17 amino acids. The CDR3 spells CASSGDGPPDRTDTQYF. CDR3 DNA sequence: TGTGCCAGCAGTGGGGATGGACCACCAGATCGCACAGATACGCAGTATTTT.

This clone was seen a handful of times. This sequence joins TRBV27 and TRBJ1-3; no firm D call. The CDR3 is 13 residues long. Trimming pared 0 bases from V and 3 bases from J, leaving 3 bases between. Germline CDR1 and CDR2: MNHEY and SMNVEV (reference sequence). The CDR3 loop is CASSLSLGNTIYF. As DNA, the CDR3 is TGTGCCAGCAGTTTATCCCTTGGAAACACCATATATTTT.

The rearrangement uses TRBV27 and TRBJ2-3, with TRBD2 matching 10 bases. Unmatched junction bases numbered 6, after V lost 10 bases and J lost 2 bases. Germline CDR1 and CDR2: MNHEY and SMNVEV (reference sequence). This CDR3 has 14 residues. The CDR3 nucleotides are TGTGCCACCGGTCTAGCGGGGGTCACAGATACGCAGTATTTT. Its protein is CATGLAGVTDTQYF.

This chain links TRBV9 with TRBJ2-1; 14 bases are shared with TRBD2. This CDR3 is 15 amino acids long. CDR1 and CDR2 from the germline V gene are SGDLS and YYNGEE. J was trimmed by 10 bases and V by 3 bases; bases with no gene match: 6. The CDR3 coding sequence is TGTGCCAGCAGCGCGGGGACTAGCGGGAGTATGGAGCAGTTCTTC. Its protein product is CASSAGTSGSMEQFF. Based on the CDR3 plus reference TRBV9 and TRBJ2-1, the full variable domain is DSGVTQTPKHLITATGQRVTLRCSPRSGDLSVYWYQQSLDQGLQFLIQYYNGEERAKGNILERFSAQQFPDLHSELNLSSLELGDSALYFCASSAGTSGSMEQFFGPGTRLTVL.

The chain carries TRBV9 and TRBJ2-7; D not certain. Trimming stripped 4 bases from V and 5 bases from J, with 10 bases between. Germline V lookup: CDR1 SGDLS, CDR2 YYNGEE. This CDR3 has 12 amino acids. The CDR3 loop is CASSPSDHEQYF. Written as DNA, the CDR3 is TGTGCCAGCAGCCCCTCGGACCACGAGCAGTACTTC.

CDR3 in amino acids: CAPEAGALRGNFTDTQYF. CDR3 bases: TGTGCCCCAGAAGCAGGGGCACTTCGGGGGAACTTCACAGATACGCAGTATTTT. The genes are TRBV27 and TRBJ2-3; D may match TRBD1 or TRBD2 (6 bases each). The germline V gene has CDR1 MNHEY and CDR2 SMNVEV (reference sequence). This CDR3 spans 18 amino acids. V was pared by 11 bases and J by 2 bases, with 29 bases between.

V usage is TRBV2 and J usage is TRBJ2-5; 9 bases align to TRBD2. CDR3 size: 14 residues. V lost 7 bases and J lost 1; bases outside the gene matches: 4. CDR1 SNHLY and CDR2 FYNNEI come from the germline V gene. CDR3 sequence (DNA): TGTGCCAGCACCTCTAGCGGGGCCCAAGAGACCCAGTACTTC. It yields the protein CASTSSGAQETQYF.

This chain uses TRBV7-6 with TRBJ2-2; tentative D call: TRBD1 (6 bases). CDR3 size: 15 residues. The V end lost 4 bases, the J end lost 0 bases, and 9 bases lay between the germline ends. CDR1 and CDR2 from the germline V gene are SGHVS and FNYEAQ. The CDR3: CASSWGTTNTGELFF. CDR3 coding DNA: TGTGCCAGCAGCTGGGGGACAACGAACACCGGGGAGCTGTTTTTT.

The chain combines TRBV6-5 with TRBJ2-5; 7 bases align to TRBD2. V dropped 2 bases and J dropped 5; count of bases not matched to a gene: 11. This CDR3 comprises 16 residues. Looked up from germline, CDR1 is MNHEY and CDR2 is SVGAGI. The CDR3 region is CASSYREVAGDETQYF. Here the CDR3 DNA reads TGTGCCAGCAGTTACCGTGAAGTGGCGGGGGACGAGACCCAGTACTTC.

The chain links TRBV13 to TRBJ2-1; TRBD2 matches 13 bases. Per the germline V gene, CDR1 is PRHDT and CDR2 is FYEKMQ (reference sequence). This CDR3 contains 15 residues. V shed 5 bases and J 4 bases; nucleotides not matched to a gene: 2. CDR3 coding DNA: TGTGCCAGCAGCCGGACTAGCGGGGGATACAATGAGCAGTTCTTC. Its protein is CASSRTSGGYNEQFF.

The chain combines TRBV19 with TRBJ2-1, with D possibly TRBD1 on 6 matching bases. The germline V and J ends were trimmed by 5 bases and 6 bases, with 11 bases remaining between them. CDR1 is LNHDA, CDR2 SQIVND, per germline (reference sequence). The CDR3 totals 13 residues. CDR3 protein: CASSPGGGNEQFF. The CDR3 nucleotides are TGTGCCAGTAGTCCTGGGGGCGGCAATGAGCAGTTCTTC.

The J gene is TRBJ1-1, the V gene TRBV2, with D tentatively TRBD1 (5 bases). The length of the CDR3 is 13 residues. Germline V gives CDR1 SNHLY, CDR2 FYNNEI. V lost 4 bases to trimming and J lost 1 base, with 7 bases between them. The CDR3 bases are TGTGCCAGCAGTGTGACAGAGAACACTGAAGCTTTCTTT. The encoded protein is CASSVTENTEAFF.

The CDR3 region is CAISESLLTGGASFGYTF. CDR3 DNA sequence: TGTGCCATCAGTGAGTCCCTATTAACAGGGGGCGCGTCTTTTGGCTACACCTTC. The chain couples TRBV10-3 to TRBJ1-2; 9 bases fit TRBD1. CDR3 length: 18 residues. Germline CDR1 is ENHRY and CDR2 is SYGVKD. V shed 0 bases, J shed 7 bases, and the junction held 15 bases outside the gene matches.

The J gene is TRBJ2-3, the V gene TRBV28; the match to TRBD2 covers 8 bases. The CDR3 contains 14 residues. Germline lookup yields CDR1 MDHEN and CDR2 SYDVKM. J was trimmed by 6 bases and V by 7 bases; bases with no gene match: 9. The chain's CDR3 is CASTLLGGEDTQYF. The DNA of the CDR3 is TGTGCCAGCACCCTGCTCGGGGGGGAGGATACGCAGTATTTT.

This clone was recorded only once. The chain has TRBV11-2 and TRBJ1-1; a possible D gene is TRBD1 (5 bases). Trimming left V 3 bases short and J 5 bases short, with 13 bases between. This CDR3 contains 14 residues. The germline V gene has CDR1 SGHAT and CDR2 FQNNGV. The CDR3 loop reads CASSFWGRGTEAFF. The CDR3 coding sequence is TGTGCCAGCAGCTTCTGGGGTCGGGGGACTGAAGCTTTCTTT.